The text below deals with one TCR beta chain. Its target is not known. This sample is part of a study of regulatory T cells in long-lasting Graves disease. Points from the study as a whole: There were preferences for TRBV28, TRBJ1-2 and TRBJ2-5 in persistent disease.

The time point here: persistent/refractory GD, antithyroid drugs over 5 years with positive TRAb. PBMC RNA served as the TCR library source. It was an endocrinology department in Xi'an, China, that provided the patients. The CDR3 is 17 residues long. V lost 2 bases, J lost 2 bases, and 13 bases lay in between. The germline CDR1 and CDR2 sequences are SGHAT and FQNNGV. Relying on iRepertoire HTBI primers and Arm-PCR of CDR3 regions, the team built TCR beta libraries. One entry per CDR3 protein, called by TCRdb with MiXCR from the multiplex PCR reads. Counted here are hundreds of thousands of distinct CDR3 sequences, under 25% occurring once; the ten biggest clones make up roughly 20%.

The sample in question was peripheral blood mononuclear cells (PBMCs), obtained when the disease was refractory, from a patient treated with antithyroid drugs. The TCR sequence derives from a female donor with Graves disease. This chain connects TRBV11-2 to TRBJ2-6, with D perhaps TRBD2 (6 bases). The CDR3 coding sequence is TGTGCCAGCAGCTTATTGGGGACTTACCCTGGGGCCAACGTCCTGACTTTC. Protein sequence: CASSLLGTYPGANVLTF.